A selection of T cell receptor beta chains follows, all from one sample in a study of shared clonotypes between healthy human individuals. The repertoire was sequenced with immunoSEQ multiplex PCR; TCRdb's copy has only in-frame clones and lacks some. The sample records 850,000 to 1,100,000 clones, about 72% being singletons. The sample consisted of memory CD4+ T cells from PBMCs. The receptors come from a man aged 18 to 30 in good health. Some clones in this sample may be carry-over from other donors' samples. Both conserved end residues are part of each CDR3. The D gene is left open where the match is weak. Only some rows state a clone size, as once, few, many or a class for expanded clones.

clone size | J gene | V gene | D gene | CDR3 DNA | CDR3 protein
- | TRBJ2-7 | TRBV27 | TRBD2 | TGTGCCAGCAAGAAAATGACTAGCGGGACCTACGAGCAGTACTTC | CASKKMTSGTYEQYF
- | TRBJ1-3 | TRBV10-3 | - | TGTGCCATCAGTGACGGAGACTCTGGAAACACCATATATTTT | CAISDGDSGNTIYF
- | TRBJ1-2 | TRBV10-3 | TRBD1 | TGTGCCTTCGGACAGGACTATGGCTACACCTTC | CAFGQDYGYTF
- | TRBJ2-7 | TRBV6-6 | TRBD1 | TGTGCCAGCAGCAAGGGACAGGGGGCGGACGAGCAGTACTTC | CASSKGQGADEQYF
- | TRBJ1-2 | TRBV2 | TRBD1 | TGTGCCAGCACCACGGACAGGGACAGCTATGGCTACACCTTC | CASTTDRDSYGYTF
- | TRBJ2-2 | TRBV25-1 | - | TGTGCCAGCAGTGAATTTATTGCGGGATTGACCGGGGAGCTGTTTTTT | CASSEFIAGLTGELFF
- | TRBJ2-1 | TRBV9 | TRBD1 | TGTGCCAGCAGCGCAGGACAGGGGGTCTATGAGCAGTTCTTC | CASSAGQGVYEQFF
- | TRBJ1-5 | TRBV28 | - | TGTGCCAGCAGTTTGAACTGGGAGCCCCAGCATTTT | CASSLNWEPQHF
- | TRBJ2-7 | TRBV7-9 | - | TGTGCCAGCAGCTTAGACAGGCAGGGAAACGAGCAGTACTTC | CASSLDRQGNEQYF
- | TRBJ2-5 | TRBV6-5 | - | TGTGCCAGCAGTTACGGGCAAGAGACCCAGTACTTC | CASSYGQETQYF
few | TRBJ2-1 | TRBV19 | TRBD1 | TGTGCCAGTAGTCCCCGGGACAGGGTTGACAATGAGCAGTTCTTC | CASSPRDRVDNEQFF
- | TRBJ1-1 | TRBV9 | TRBD1 | TGTGCCAGCAGCACCGGGACAGGGGGCACTGAAGCTTTCTTT | CASSTGTGGTEAFF
few | TRBJ1-2 | TRBV5-4 | TRBD1 | TGTGCCATCAGCACCGGGACAGGGTCGGGTAACTATGGCTACACCTTC | CAISTGTGSGNYGYTF
once | TRBJ2-5 | TRBV29-1 | TRBD1 | TGCAGCGTTTTAACAGGGGGAGAGACCCAGTACTTC | CSVLTGGETQYF
few | TRBJ2-1 | TRBV28 | TRBD2 | TGTGCCAGCAGTTCGGGGGGGGGCGGCGTCAATGAGCAGTTCTTC | CASSSGGGGVNEQFF
- | TRBJ1-5 | TRBV5-4 | TRBD1 | TGTGCCAGCAGCTTCACCGGGACAGGGGGTAAGCAGCCCCAGCATTTT | CASSFTGTGGKQPQHF
- | TRBJ1-3 | TRBV7-6 | - | TGTGCCAGCAGCTTAGGGTCCACTGGAAACACCATATATTTT | CASSLGSTGNTIYF
- | TRBJ1-4 | TRBV30 | - | TGTGCCTGGAGCGGAGACAGAAACAATGAAAAACTGTTTTTT | CAWSGDRNNEKLFF
many | TRBJ2-2 | TRBV9 | - | TGTGCCAGCAGCGTAGCCGGGAGTGACGGGGAGCTGTTTTTT | CASSVAGSDGELFF
- | TRBJ2-1 | TRBV2 | - | TGTGCCAGCAGGGAGGGTCAGATCAATGAGCAGTTCTTC | CASREGQINEQFF
once | TRBJ2-7 | TRBV4-3 | - | TGCGCCAGCAGCCAAGATTGGCAGGGGATTACCTACGAGCAGTACTTC | CASSQDWQGITYEQYF
- | TRBJ2-1 | TRBV2 | - | TGTGCCAGCAGTGAAGTCGGGGAGCAGTTCTTC | CASSEVGEQFF
- | TRBJ1-4 | TRBV5-1 | - | TGCGCCAGCAGCTTAAGAGGGAGGGCAGGGGAAAGTGAAAAACTGTTTTTT | CASSLRGRAGESEKLFF
- | TRBJ1-3 | TRBV6-5 | - | TGTGCCAGCACCGATGATGGAAACACCATATATTTT | CASTDDGNTIYF
- | TRBJ2-1 | TRBV4-3 | - | TGCGCCAGCAGCCAACAGCCGGGGGATGAGCAGTTCTTC | CASSQQPGDEQFF
- | TRBJ2-2 | TRBV9 | - | TGTGCCAGCAGCGTGATCGGGTCAGACGGGGAGCTGTTTTTT | CASSVIGSDGELFF
- | TRBJ2-7 | TRBV27 | - | TGTGCCAGCAGTGTACAGCTATCCCTTCCCTACGAGCAGTACTTC | CASSVQLSLPYEQYF
- | TRBJ1-3 | TRBV5-6 | - | TGTGCCAGCAGCTCATCCGGGGGCGAAGGAAACACCATATATTTT | CASSSSGGEGNTIYF
- | TRBJ2-3 | TRBV11-2 | TRBD2 | TGTGCCAGCAGCTCCTTTAGCGGGAGGGTCACAGATACGCAGTATTTT | CASSSFSGRVTDTQYF
few | TRBJ2-5 | TRBV11-3 | - | TGTGCCAGCAGCCTAATGGGGGATTCCGTACAAGAGACCCAGTACTTC | CASSLMGDSVQETQYF
- | TRBJ2-3 | TRBV2 | TRBD1 | TGTGCCAGCAAGAAACAGGGGTACACAGATACGCAGTATTTT | CASKKQGYTDTQYF
- | TRBJ2-1 | TRBV30 | - | TGTGCCAGACGCAGGTCCCCCTCCTACAATGAGCAGTTCTTC | CARRRSPSYNEQFF
- | TRBJ2-1 | TRBV19 | TRBD1 | TGTGCCAGTAGTATCGGACAGGGGCGAGATAATGAGCAGTTCTTC | CASSIGQGRDNEQFF
- | TRBJ2-7 | TRBV5-3 | - | TGTGCCAGCCGCAGAAGCTACGAGCAGTACTTC | CASRRSYEQYF